Detailed here is one TCR beta chain. The data are from a study of OX40 agonist ivuxolimab in advanced cancers. Study summary: In this cohort, patients received ivuxolimab, an agonistic anti-OX40 (CD134) antibody. Participants, about 83% male, averaged roughly 60 years of age, ranging from about 20 to 80. Eligibility admitted prior anti-PD-1, anti-PD-L1 or anti-CTLA-4 therapy; 35% to 40% had some.

Sequencing used immunoSEQ multiplex PCR; TCRdb keeps in-frame clones, though not all of them. This table has 55,000 to 90,000 clones, roughly 80% appearing once. The CDR3 is made up of 14 amino acids. CDR1 and CDR2 from the germline V gene are MNHNS and SASEGT. V lost 7 bases and J 7 bases, leaving 19 bases between the germline ends. This receptor was obtained from an adult with an advanced solid tumor such as melanoma, head and neck, liver or kidney cancer. V is TRBV6-1 and J is TRBJ1-2; TRBD1 might be the D (6 bases). The material sequenced was CD4+ or CD8+ T cells sorted from blood, taken in a trial of the OX40 agonist ivuxolimab. CDR3 bases: TGTGCCAGCACGGTCGCGACAGGACGGTTTGGCTACACCTTC. It codes for CASTVATGRFGYTF.